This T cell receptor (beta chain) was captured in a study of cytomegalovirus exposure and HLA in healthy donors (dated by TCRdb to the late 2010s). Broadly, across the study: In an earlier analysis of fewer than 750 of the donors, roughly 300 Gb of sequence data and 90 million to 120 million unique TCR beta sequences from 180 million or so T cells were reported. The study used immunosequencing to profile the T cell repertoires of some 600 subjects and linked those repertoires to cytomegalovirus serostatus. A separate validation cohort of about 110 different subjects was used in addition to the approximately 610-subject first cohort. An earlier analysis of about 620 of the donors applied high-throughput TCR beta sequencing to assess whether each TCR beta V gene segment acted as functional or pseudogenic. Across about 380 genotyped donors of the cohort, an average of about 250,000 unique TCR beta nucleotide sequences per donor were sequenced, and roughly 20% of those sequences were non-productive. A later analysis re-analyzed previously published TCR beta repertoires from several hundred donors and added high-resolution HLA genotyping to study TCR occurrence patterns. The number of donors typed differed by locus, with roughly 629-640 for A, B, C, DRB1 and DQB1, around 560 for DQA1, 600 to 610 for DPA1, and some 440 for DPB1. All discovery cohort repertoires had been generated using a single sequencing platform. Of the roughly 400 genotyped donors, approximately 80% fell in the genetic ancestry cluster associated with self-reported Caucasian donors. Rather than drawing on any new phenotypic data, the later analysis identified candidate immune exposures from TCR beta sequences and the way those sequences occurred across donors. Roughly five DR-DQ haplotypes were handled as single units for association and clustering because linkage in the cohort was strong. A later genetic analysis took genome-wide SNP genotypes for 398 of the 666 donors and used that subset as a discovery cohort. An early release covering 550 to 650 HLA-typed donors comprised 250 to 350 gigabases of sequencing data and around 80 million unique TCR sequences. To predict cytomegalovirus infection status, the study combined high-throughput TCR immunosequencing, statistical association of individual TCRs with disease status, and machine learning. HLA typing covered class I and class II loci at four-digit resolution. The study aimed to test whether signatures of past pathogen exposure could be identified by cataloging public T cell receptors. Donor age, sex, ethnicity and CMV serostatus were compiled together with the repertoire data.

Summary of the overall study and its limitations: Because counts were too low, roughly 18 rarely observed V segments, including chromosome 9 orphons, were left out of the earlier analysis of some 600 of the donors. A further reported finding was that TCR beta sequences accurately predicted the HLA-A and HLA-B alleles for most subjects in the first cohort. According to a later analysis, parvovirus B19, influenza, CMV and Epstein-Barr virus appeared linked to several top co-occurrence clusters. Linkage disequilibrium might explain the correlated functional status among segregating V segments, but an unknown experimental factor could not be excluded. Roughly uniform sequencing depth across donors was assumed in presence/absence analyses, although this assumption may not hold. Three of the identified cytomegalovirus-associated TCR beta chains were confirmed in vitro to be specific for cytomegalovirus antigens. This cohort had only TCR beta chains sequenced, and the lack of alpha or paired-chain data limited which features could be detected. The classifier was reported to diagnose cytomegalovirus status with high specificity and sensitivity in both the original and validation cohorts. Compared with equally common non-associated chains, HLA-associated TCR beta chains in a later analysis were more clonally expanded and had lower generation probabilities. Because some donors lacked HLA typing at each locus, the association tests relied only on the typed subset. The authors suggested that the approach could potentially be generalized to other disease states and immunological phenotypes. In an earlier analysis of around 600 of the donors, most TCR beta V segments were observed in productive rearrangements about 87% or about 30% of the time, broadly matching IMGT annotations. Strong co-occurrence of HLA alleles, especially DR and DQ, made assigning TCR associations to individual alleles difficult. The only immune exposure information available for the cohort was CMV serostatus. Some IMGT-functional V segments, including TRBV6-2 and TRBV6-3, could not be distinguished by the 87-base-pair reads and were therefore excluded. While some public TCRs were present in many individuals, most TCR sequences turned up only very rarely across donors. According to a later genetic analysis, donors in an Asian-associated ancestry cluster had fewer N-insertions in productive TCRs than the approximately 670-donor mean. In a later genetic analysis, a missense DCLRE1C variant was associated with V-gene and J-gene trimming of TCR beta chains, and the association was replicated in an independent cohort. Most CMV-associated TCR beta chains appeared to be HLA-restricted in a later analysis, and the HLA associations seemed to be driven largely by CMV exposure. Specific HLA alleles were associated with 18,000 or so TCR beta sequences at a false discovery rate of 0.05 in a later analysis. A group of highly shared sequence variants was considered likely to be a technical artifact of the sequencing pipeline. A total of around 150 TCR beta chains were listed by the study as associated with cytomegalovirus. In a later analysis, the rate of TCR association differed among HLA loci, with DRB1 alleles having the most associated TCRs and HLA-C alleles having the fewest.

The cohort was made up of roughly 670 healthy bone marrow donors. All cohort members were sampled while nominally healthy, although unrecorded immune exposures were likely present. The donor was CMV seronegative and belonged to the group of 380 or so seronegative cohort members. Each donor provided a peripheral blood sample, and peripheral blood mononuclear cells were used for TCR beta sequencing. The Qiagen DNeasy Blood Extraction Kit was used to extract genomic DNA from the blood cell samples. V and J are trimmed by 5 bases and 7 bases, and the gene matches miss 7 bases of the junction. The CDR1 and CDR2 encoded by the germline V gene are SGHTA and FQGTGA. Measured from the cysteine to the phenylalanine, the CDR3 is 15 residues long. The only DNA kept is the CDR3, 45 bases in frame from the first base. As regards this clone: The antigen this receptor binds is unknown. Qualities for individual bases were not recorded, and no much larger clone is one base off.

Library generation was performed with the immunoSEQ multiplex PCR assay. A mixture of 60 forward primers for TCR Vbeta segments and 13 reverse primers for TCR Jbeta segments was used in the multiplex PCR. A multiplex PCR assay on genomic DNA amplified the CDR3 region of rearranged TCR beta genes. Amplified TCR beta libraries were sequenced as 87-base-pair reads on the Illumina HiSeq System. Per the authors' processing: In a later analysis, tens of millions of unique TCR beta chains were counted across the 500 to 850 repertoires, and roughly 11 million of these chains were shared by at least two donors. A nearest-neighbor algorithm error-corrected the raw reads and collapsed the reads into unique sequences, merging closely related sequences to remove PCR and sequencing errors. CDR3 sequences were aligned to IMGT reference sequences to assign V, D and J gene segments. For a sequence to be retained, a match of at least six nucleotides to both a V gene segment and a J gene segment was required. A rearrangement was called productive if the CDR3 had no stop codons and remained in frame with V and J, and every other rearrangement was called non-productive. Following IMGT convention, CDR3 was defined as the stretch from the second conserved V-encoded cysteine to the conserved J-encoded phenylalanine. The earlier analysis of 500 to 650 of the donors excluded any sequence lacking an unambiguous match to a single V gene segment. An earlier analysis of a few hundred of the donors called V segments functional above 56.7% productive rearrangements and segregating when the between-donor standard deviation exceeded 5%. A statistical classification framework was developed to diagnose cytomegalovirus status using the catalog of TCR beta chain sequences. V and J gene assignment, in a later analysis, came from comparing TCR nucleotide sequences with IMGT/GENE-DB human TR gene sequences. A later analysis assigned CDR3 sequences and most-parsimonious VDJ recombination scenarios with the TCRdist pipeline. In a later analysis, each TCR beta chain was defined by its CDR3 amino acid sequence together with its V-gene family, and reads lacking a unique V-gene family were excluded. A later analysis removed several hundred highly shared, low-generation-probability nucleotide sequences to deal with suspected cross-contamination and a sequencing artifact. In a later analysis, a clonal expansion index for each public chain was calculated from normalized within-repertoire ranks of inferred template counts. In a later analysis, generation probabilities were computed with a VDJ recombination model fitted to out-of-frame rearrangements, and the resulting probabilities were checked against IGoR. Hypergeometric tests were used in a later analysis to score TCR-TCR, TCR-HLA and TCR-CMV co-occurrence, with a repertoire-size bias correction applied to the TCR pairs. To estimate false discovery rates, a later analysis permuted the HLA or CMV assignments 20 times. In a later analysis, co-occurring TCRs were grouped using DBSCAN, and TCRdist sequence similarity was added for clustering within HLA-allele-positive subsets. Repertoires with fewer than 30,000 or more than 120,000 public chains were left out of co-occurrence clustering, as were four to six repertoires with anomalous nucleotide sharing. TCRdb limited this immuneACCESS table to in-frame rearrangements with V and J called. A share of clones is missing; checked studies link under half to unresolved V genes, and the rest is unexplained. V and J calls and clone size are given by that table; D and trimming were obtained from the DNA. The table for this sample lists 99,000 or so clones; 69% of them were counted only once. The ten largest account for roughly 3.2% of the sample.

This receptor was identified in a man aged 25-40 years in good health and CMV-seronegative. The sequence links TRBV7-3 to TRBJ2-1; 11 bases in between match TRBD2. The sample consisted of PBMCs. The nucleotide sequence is TGTGCCAGCAGCGGAACTAGCGGGAGTTTTAATGAGCAGTTCTTC. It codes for CASSGTSGSFNEQFF.